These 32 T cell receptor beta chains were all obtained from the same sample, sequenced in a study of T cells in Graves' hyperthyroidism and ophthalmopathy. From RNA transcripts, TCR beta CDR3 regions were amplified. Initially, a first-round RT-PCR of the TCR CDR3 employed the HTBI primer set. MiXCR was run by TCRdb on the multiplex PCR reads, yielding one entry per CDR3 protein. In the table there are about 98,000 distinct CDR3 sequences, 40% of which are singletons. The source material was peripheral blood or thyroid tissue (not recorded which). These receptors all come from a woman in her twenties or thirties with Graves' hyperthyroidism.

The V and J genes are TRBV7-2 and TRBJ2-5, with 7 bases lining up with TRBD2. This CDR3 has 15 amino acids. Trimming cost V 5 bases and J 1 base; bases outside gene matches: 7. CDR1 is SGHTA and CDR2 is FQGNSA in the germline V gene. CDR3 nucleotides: TGTGCCAGCAGCGCCGGGCTAGCGGTCCAAGAGACCCAGTACTTC. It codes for CASSAGLAVQETQYF.

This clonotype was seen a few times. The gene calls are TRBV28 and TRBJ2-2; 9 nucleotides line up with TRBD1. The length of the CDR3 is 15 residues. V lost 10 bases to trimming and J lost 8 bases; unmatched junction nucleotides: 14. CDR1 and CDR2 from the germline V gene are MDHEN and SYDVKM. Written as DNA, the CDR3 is TGTGCCACGGATCCCGGGACAGGGAGCTTTGGGGAGCTGTTTTTT. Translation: CATDPGTGSFGELFF.

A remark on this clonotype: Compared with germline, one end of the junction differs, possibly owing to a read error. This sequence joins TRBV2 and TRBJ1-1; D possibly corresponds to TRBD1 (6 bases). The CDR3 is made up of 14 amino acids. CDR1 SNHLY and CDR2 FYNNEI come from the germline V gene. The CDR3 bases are TGTGCCAGCAGTGATCAGGGGCCGTGGACTGGAGCTTTCTTC. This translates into CASSDQGPWTGAFF.

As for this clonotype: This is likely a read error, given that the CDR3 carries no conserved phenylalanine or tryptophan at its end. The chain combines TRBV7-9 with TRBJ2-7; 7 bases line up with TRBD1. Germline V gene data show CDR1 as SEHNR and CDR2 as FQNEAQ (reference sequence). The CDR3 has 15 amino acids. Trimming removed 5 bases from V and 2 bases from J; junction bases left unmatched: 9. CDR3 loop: CASSRSMTGTYEQYS. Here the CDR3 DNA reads TGTGCCAGCAGCCGATCAATGACAGGGACCTACGAGCAGTACTCC.

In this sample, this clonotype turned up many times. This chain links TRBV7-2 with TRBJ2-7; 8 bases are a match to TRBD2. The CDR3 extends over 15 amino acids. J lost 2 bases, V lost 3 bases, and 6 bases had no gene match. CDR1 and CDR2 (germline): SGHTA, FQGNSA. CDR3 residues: CASSLGGRSAYEQYF. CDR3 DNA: TGTGCCAGCAGCTTGGGCGGGAGGTCGGCCTACGAGCAGTACTTC.

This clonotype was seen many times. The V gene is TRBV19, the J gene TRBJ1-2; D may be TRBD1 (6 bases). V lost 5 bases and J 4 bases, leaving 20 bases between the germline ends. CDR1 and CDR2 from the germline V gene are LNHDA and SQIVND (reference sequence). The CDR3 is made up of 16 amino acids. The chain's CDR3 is CASSVQGSIIGYGYTF. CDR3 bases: TGTGCCAGTAGTGTACAGGGATCGATAATAGGCTATGGCTACACCTTC.

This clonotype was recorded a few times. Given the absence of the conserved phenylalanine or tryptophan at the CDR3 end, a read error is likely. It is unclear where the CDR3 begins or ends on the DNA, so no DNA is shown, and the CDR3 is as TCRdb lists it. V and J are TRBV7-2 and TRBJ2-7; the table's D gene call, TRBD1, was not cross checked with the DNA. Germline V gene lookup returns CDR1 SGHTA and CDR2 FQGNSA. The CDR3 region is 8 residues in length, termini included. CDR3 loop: CASSLVGG.

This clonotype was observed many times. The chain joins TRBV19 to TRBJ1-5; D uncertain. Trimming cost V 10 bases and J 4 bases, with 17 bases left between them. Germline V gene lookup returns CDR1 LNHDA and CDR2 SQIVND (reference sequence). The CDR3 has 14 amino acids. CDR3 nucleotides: TGTGCCACCTCGGGAGGGTCAGGTAATCAGCCCCAGCATTTT. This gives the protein CATSGGSGNQPQHF.

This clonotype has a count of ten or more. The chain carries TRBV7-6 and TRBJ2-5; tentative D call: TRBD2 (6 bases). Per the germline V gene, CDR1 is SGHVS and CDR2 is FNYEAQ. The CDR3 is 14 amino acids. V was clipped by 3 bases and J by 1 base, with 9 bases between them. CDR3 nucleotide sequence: TGTGCCAGCAGCTTCAGGGAGGCCCAAGAGACCCAGTACTTC. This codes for CASSFREAQETQYF.

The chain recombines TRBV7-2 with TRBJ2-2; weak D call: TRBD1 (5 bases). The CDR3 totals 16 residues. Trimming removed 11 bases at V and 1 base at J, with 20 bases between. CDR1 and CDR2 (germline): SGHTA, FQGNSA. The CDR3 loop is CADPGRADVNTGELFF. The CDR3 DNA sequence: TGTGCCGACCCTGGCAGGGCCGATGTGAACACCGGGGAGCTGTTTTTT.

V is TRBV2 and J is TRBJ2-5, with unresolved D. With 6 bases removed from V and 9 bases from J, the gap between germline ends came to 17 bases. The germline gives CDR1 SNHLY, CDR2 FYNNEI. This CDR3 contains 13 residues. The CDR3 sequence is CASRKEGNQPQYF. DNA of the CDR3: TGTGCCAGCAGGAAAGAAGGCAATCAGCCCCAGTACTTC. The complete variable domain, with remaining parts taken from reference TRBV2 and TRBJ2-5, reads EPEVTQTPSHQVTQMGQEVILRCVPISNHLYFYWYRQILGQKVEFLVSFYNNEISEKSEIFDDQFSVERPDGSNFTLKIRSTKLEDSAMYFCASRKEGNQPQYFGPGTRLLVL.

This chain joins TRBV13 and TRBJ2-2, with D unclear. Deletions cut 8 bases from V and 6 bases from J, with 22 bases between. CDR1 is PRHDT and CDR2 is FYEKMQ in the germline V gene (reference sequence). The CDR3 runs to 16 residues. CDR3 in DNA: TGTGCCAGCTCACCGCCAGGTTCGCCTAACGCCGGGGAGCTGTTTTTT. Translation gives CASSPPGSPNAGELFF. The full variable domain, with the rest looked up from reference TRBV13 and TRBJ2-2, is AAGVIQSPRHLIKEKRETATLKCYPIPRHDTVYWYQQGPGQDPQFLISFYEKMQSDKGSIPDRFSAQQFSDYHSELNMSSLELGDSALYFCASSPPGSPNAGELFFGEGSRLTVL.

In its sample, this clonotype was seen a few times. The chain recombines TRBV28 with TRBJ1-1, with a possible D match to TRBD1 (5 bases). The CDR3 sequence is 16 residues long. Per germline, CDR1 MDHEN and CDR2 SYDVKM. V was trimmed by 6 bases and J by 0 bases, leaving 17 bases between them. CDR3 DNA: TGTGCCAGCAGCTTACTACTGACAGACCTGAACACTGAAGCTTTCTTT. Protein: CASSLLLTDLNTEAFF.

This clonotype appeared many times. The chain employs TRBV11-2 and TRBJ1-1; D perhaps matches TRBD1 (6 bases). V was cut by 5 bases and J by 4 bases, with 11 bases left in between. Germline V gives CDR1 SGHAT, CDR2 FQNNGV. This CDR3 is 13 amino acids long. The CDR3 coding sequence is TGTGCCAGCAGCCCAGGGGTGGGCACTGAAGCTTTCTTT. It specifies CASSPGVGTEAFF. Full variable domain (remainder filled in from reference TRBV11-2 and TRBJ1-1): EAGVAQSPRYKIIEKRQSVAFWCNPISGHATLYWYQQILGQGPKLLIQFQNNGVVDDSQLPKDRFSAERLKGVDSTLKIQPAKLEDSAVYLCASSPGVGTEAFFGQGTRLTVV.

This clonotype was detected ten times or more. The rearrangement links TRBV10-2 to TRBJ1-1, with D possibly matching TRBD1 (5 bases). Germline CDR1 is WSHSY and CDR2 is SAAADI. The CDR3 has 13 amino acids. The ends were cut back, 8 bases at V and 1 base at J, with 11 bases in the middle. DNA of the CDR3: TGCGCCAGCCGCAGGGTACCGAACACTGAAGCTTTCTTT. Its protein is CASRRVPNTEAFF.

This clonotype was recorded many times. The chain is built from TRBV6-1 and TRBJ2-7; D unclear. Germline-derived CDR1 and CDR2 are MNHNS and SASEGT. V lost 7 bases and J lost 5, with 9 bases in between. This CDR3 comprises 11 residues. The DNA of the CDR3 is TGTGCCAGCACCGCCCTTAACGAGCAGTACTTC. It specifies CASTALNEQYF.

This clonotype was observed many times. The CDR3 sequence: CAWRKGYEQYF. As DNA, the CDR3 is TGTGCCTGGAGGAAGGGCTACGAGCAGTACTTC. The chain employs TRBV30 and TRBJ2-7; the D is unclear. CDR1 and CDR2 (germline): GTSNPN, SVGIG (reference sequence). This CDR3 region has 11 residues. The V end was cut by 3 bases, the J end by 3 bases, with 6 bases between.

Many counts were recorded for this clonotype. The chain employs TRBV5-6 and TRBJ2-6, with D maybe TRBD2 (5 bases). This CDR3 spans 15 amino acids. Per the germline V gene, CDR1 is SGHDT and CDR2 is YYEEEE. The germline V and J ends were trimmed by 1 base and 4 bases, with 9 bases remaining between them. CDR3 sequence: CASSLLGVGANVLTF. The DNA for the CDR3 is TGTGCCAGCAGCTTGCTCGGGGTGGGGGCCAACGTCCTGACTTTC.

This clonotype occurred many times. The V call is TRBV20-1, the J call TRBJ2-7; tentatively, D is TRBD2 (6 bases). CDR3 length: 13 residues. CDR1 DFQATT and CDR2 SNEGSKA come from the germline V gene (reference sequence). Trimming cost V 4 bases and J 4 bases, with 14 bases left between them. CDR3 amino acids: CSATGPAGYEQYF. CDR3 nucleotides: TGCAGTGCTACGGGACCAGCGGGTTACGAGCAGTACTTC.

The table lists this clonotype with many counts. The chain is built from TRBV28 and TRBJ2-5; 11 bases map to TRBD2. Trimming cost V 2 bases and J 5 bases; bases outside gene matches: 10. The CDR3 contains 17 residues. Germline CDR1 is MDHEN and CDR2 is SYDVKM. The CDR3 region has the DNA TGTGCCAGCAGTTTACTTGGCGGGACTAGCGGCGGGGAGACCCAGTACTTC. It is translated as CASSLLGGTSGGETQYF.

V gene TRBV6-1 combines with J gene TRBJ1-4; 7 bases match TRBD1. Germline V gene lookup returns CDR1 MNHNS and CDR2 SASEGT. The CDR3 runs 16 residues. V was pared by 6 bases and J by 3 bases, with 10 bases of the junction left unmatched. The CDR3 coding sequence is TGTGCCAGCAGCTTGGGAACCGGGACAGCTAATGAAAAACTGTTTTTT. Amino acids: CASSLGTGTANEKLFF.

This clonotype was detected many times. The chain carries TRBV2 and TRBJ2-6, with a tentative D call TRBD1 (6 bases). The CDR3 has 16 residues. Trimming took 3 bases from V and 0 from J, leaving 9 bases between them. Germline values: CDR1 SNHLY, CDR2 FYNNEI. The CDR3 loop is CASSDPTGSGANVLTF. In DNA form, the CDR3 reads TGTGCCAGCAGTGATCCGACAGGCTCTGGGGCCAACGTCCTGACTTTC.

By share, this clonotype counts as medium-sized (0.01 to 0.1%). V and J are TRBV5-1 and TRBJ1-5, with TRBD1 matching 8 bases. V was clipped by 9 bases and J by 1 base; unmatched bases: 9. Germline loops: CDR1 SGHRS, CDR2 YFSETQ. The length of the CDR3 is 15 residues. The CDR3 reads CATEAWTGSNQPQHF. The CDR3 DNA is TGCGCCACCGAGGCTTGGACAGGGAGCAATCAGCCCCAGCATTTT.

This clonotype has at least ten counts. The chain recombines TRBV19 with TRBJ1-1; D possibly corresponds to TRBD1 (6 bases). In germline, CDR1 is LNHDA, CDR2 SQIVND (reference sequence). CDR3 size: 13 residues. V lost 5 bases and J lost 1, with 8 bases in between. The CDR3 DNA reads TGTGCCAGTAGTGACAGGACGAACACTGAAGCTTTCTTT. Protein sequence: CASSDRTNTEAFF.

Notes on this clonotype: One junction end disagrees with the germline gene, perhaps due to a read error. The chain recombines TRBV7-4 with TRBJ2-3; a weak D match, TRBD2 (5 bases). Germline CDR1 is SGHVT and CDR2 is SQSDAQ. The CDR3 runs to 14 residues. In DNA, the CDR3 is TGTGCCAGCAGCTTCGCGGATGGAGGAGATACGCTGTATTTT. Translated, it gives CASSFADGGDTLYF.

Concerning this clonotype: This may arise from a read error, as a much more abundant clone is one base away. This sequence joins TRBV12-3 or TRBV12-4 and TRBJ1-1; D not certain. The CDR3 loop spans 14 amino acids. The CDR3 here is CASSTSHMNTEALF. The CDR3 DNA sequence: TGTGCCAGCAGTACGTCACACATGAACACTGAAGCTCTCTTT.

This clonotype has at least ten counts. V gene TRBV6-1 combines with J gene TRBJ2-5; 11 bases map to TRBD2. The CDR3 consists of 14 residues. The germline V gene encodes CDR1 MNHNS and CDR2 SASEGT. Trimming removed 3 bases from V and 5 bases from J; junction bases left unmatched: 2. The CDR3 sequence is CASSELAGGETQYF. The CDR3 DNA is TGTGCCAGCAGTGAGCTAGCGGGAGGTGAGACCCAGTACTTC.

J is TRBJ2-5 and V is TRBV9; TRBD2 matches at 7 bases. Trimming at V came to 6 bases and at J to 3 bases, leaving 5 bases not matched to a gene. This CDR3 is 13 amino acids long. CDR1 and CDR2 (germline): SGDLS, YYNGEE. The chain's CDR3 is CASTRGGEETQYF. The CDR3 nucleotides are TGTGCCAGCACCCGGGGAGGGGAAGAGACCCAGTACTTC.

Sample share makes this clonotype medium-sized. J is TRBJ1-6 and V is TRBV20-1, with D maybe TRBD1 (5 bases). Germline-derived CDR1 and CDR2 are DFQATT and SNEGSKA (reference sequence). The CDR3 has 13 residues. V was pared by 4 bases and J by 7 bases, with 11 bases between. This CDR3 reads CSAIDTGNSPLHF. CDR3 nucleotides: TGCAGTGCTATTGATACAGGCAATTCACCCCTCCACTTT.

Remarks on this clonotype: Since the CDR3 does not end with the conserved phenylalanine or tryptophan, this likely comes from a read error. The CDR3 sequence: CASSAGETQYL. CDR3 DNA: TGTGCCAGCAGTGCGGGAGAGACCCAGTACCTC. The rearrangement joins TRBV2 to TRBJ2-5, with unresolved D. V was cut by 4 bases and J by 4 bases, with 4 bases left in between. From germline, CDR1 is SNHLY and CDR2 FYNNEI. CDR3 length: 11 amino acids.

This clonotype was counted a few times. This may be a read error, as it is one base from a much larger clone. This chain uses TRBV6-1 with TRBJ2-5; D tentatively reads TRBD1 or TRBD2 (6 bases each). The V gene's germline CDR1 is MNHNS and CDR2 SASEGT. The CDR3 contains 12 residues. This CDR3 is CTSSPGAKTQYF. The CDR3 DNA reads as TGTACCAGCAGCCCGGGGGCTAAGACCCAGTACTTC.

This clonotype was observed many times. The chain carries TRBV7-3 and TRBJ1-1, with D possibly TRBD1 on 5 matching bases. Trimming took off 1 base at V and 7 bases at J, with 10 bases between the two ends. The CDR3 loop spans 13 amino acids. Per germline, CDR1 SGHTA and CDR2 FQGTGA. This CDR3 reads CASSLRMGGEAFF. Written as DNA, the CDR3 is TGTGCCAGCAGCTTAAGAATGGGGGGTGAAGCTTTCTTT.